This entry describes one T cell receptor (beta chain). The same CDR3 also results from other DNA sequences found in this sample. The source of the sample is a study of blood T cell repertoires in COVID-19. The method was immunoSEQ multiplex PCR; TCRdb's version includes in-frame clones alone and lacks a portion of them. The data contain roughly 180,000 clones, roughly 86% of them singletons. Germline CDR1 is SGHAT and CDR2 is FQNNGV. The junction had 0 bases not matched to a gene; V was cut back by 1 base and J by 0 bases. There are 14 residues in the CDR3. The sample was peripheral blood. This receptor was obtained from a woman younger than 45 with active or convalescent COVID-19. V and J are TRBV11-2 and TRBJ2-7; 7 bases are a match to TRBD1. The CDR3 nucleotides read TGTGCCAGCAGCTTAGGGACAGGCTCCTACGAGCAGTACTTC. This gives the protein CASSLGTGSYEQYF.